This T cell receptor beta chain was recovered during a study of blood T cell repertoires in COVID-19. Looking at the study overall: The samples span acute and convalescent COVID-19 from the United States, Italy and Spain.

In the source study's methods: Amplification from reference gene primers served as the basis for estimated nucleated cell counts. Sequencing was performed with immunoSEQ multiplex PCR; in TCRdb, only in-frame clones are kept and a portion is missing. V, J and clone size reflect that table, while D and trimming were determined from the DNA. The data show about 130,000 clones, roughly three quarters seen once. The study drew participants aged about 18 to 89 years from 20 to 30 US areas. Symptom resolution, clearance, or two negative PCRs marked donors in Cohort 3 as recovered. Germline V gene lookup returns CDR1 SGHNT and CDR2 YYREEE (reference sequence). CDR3 size: 14 residues. Between the trimmed V and J ends, which lost 3 bases and 3 bases, there was a span of 9 bases.

Input material: PBMCs or T cells enriched from blood (not recorded which). The chain employs TRBV5-4 and TRBJ2-2, with D possibly TRBD1 on 6 matching bases. The clonotype originates from a woman between 45 and 60 years old who had recovered from COVID-19. The CDR3: CASSWAGDTGELFF. CDR3 coding DNA: TGTGCCAGCAGCTGGGCAGGGGACACCGGGGAGCTGTTTTTT.